The present TCR beta chain was sequenced within a study of a mutant IDH1 vaccine in newly diagnosed glioma. The assay was immunoSEQ multiplex PCR, and TCRdb's table has in-frame clones only and misses some. The table has 45,000 to 70,000 clones, around 81% seen once; the top ten hold about 3.7%. The time point: week 5, during vaccination. Each dose of the vaccine consisted of 300 ug of mutant IDH1 20-mer peptide, with topical imiquimod. Germline assignment: CDR1 SEHNR and CDR2 FQNEAQ (reference sequence). CDR3 length equals 13 residues. With 1 base removed from V and 6 bases from J, the gap between germline ends came to 7 bases. To note about this clone: As yet, its antigen is unknown. The same CDR3 also results from other DNA sequences found in this sample.

The sequencing here drew on PBMCs, taken from a glioma patient whose treatment included an IDH1 peptide vaccine. This TCR was sampled from a man between 25 and 39 years old with glioma. This chain uses TRBV7-9 with TRBJ1-5; D not resolved. In nucleotides, the CDR3 is TGTGCCAGCAGCTTAGGGTCTGGTCAGCCCCAGCATTTT. The encoded protein is CASSLGSGQPQHF.